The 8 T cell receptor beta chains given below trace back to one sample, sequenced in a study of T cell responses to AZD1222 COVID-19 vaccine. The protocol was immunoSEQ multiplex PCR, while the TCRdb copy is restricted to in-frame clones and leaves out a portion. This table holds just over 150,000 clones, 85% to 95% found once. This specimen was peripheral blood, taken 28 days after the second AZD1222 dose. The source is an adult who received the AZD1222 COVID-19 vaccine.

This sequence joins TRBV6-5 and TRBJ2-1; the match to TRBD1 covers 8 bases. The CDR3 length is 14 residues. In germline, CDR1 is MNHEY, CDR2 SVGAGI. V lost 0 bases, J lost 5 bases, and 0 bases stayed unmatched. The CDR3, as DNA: TGTGCCAGCAGTTACTCGACAGGGGACAATGAGCAGTTCTTC. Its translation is CASSYSTGDNEQFF.

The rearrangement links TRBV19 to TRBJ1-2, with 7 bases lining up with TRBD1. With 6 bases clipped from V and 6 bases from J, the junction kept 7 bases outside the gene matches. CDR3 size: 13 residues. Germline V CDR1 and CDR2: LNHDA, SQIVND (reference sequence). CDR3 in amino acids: CASRADRVDGYTF. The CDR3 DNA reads TGTGCCAGTAGGGCCGACAGGGTGGATGGCTACACCTTC.

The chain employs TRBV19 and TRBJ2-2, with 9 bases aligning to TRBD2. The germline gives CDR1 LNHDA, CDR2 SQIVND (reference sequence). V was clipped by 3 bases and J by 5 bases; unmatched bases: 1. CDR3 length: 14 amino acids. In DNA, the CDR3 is TGTGCCAGTAGTATGCGGGGGGGGACCGGGGAGCTGTTTTTT. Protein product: CASSMRGGTGELFF.

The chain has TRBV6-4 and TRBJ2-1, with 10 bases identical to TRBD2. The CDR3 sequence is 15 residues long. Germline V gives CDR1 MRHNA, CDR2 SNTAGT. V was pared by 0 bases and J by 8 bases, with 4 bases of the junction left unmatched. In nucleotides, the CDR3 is TGTGCCAGCAGTGACTCGGCTAGCGGGAGCGATGAGCAGTTCTTC. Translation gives CASSDSASGSDEQFF.

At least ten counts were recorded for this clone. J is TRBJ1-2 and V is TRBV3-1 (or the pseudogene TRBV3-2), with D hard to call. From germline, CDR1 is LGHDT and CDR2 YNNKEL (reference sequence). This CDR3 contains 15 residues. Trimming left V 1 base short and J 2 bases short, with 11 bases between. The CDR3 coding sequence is TGTGCCAGCAGCCAAGTTTTCGAGGGCAACTATGGCTACACCTTC. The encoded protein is CASSQVFEGNYGYTF.

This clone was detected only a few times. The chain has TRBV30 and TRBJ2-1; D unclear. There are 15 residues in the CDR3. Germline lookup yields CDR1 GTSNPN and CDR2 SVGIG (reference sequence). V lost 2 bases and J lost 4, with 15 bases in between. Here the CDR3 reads CAWSSRARYYNEQFF. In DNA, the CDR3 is TGTGCCTGGAGTAGTCGGGCCAGGTATTACAATGAGCAGTTCTTC.

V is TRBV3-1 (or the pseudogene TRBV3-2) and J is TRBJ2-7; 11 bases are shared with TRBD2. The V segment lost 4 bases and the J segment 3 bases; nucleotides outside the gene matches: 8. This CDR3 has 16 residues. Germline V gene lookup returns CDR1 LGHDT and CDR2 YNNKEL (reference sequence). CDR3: CASSPTGTSGFYEQYF. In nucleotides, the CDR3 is TGTGCCAGCAGCCCGACCGGGACTAGCGGATTCTACGAGCAGTACTTC.

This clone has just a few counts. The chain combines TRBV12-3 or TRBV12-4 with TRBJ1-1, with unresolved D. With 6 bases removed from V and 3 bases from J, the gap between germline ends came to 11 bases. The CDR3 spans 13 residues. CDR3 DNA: TGTGCCAGCAGCCTCCAGAGTTACACTGAAGCTTTCTTT. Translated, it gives CASSLQSYTEAFF.